This TCR beta chain was identified during a study of blood T cell repertoires in COVID-19. Study-level background: The cDNA or gDNA used as material had been derived from T cells, B-cell-depleted T cells, or PBMCs.

The CDR3 covers 13 residues. Germline assignment: CDR1 KGHSH and CDR2 LQKENI. V was trimmed by 5 bases and J by 4 bases, leaving 12 bases between them. The method was immunoSEQ multiplex PCR; TCRdb's version includes in-frame clones alone and lacks a portion of them. The sample yields approximately 68,000 clones, 65% to 80% seen once. This clone was counted only a few times. The sequence derives from a woman between 45 and 60 years old with acute or convalescent COVID-19. The chain is built from TRBV18 and TRBJ2-7; TRBD1 might be the D (5 bases). The sequencing sample was made of peripheral blood. DNA for the CDR3: TGTGCCAGCTCAGCATCACAGGATTACGAGCAGTACTTC. It specifies CASSASQDYEQYF.